These 24 T cell receptor beta chains originate from one sample sequenced in a study of shared clonotypes between healthy human individuals. The assay was immunoSEQ multiplex PCR, and TCRdb's table has in-frame clones only and misses some. The data contain approximately 1,500,000 clones, roughly 97% of them singletons. The sample comprised naive CD4+ T cells sorted from blood. The subset here: CD45RA+ positively selected. The origin of the receptors is a man younger than 40 in good health.

V is TRBV5-6 and J is TRBJ2-5; D is ambiguous. Trimming took off 0 bases at V and 5 bases at J, with 8 bases between the two ends. The length of the CDR3 is 13 residues. Germline V lookup: CDR1 SGHDT, CDR2 YYEEEE. The CDR3 DNA reads as TGTGCCAGCAGCTTGGGGATCAGGGAGACCCAGTACTTC. It translates to CASSLGIRETQYF. Full variable domain (outside the CDR3, taken from reference TRBV5-6 and TRBJ2-5): DAGVTQSPTHLIKTRGQQVTLRCSPKSGHDTVSWYQQALGQGPQFIFQYYEEEERQRGNFPDRFSGHQFPNYSSELNVNALLLGDSALYLCASSLGIRETQYFGPGTRLLVL.

V usage is TRBV11-2 and J usage is TRBJ2-1, with D unclear. Trimming left V 3 bases short and J 6 bases short, with 12 bases between. CDR3 size: 14 residues. Germline V gene sequence: CDR1 SGHAT, CDR2 FQNNGV. The CDR3 loop reads CASSFYAAPNEQFF. Written as DNA, the CDR3 is TGTGCCAGCAGCTTCTATGCGGCACCCAATGAGCAGTTCTTC.

This clone appeared once. This chain joins TRBV28 and TRBJ2-2, with 8 bases matching TRBD1. Germline V gene sequence: CDR1 MDHEN, CDR2 SYDVKM. J was trimmed by 4 bases and V by 6 bases; bases with no gene match: 10. This CDR3 comprises 16 residues. The CDR3 reads CASSQTQGASTGELFF. CDR3 nucleotide sequence: TGTGCCAGCAGCCAAACGCAGGGGGCGAGCACCGGGGAGCTGTTTTTT.

J is TRBJ2-5 and V is TRBV11-2, with 9 bases matching TRBD1. Germline V gene data show CDR1 as SGHAT and CDR2 as FQNNGV. The CDR3 length is 14 residues. The V and J ends lost 4 bases and 1 base, in that order; junction bases with no gene match: 1. The chain's CDR3 is CASSWDRVQETQYF. In DNA, the CDR3 is TGTGCCAGCAGCTGGGACAGGGTCCAAGAGACCCAGTACTTC.

The rearrangement uses TRBV19 and TRBJ2-7, with a tentative D call TRBD1 (6 bases). Germline V CDR1 and CDR2: LNHDA, SQIVND (reference sequence). The ends were cut back, 3 bases at V and 6 bases at J, with 12 bases in the middle. This CDR3 has 13 amino acids. The DNA of the CDR3 is TGTGCCAGTAGTATGGGAAGGGGGTCCGAGCAGTACTTC. Its protein product is CASSMGRGSEQYF.

The chain carries TRBV9 and TRBJ2-5; unclear D gene. CDR1 and CDR2 (germline): SGDLS, YYNGEE. The V end was cut by 1 base, the J end by 0 bases, with 4 bases between. The CDR3 extends over 13 amino acids. The chain's CDR3 is CASSVHDQETQYF. The DNA for the CDR3 is TGTGCCAGCAGCGTACACGACCAAGAGACCCAGTACTTC.

The chain has TRBV27 and TRBJ1-1; no clear D. The V and J ends lost 10 bases and 2 bases respectively, with 17 bases between them. This CDR3 spans 14 amino acids. CDR1 and CDR2 from the germline V gene are MNHEY and SMNVEV (reference sequence). CDR3 in DNA: TGTGCCACCAAAGAGTGGGGTATAAACACTGAAGCTTTCTTT. Translating it yields CATKEWGINTEAFF.

This clone appeared a single time. V and J are TRBV2 and TRBJ2-1; 14 bases agree with TRBD2. V shed 7 bases, J shed 5 bases, and the junction held 4 bases outside the gene matches. Germline V CDR1 and CDR2: SNHLY, FYNNEI. This CDR3 is built from 15 residues. The CDR3 spells CASTTSGRDHNEQFF. DNA of the CDR3: TGTGCCAGCACGACTAGCGGGAGGGACCACAATGAGCAGTTCTTC. The variable domain in full, completed from reference TRBV2 and TRBJ2-1, reads EPEVTQTPSHQVTQMGQEVILRCVPISNHLYFYWYRQILGQKVEFLVSFYNNEISEKSEIFDDQFSVERPDGSNFTLKIRSTKLEDSAMYFCASTTSGRDHNEQFFGPGTRLTVL.

A note on this clone: In the same sample, other DNA sequences code for this CDR3. This chain joins TRBV5-1 and TRBJ2-5; TRBD1 agrees at 8 bases. From germline, CDR1 is SGHRS and CDR2 YFSETQ. The trim removed 0 bases at V and 1 base at J, leaving 2 bases unmatched. The CDR3 length is 15 residues. The CDR3 bases are TGCGCCAGCAGCTTGGGAGACAGGGGCCAAGAGACCCAGTACTTC. Translation gives CASSLGDRGQETQYF.

The chain has TRBV4-3 and TRBJ2-5, with D tentatively TRBD2 (7 bases). The germline gives CDR1 LGHNA, CDR2 YSLEER. This CDR3 region has 16 residues. V gave up 0 bases and J gave up 4 bases, with 15 bases separating them. The CDR3 bases are TGCGCCAGCAGCCAAGACCGTAGGGGAGGGGGAGAGACCCAGTACTTC. Protein: CASSQDRRGGGETQYF.

This chain connects TRBV2 to TRBJ1-2, with 7 bases identical to TRBD1. V dropped 5 bases and J dropped 3; count of bases not matched to a gene: 3. Germline CDR1 and CDR2: SNHLY and FYNNEI. This CDR3 is built from 13 residues. CDR3 amino acids: CASSPRGDYGYTF. DNA of the CDR3: TGTGCCAGCAGTCCCAGGGGGGACTATGGCTACACCTTC.

The chain joins TRBV6-4 to TRBJ1-1; D not resolved. V lost 2 bases to trimming and J lost 10 bases, with 17 bases between them. From germline, CDR1 is MRHNA and CDR2 SNTAGT. The CDR3 is 14 amino acids. The CDR3 region is CASSDHYPSSVAFF. DNA of the CDR3: TGTGCCAGCAGTGACCACTATCCGTCATCAGTAGCTTTCTTT.

Turning to this clone: The sample carries other DNA sequences with the same CDR3. The chain employs TRBV7-2 and TRBJ2-3, with unresolved D. Germline V CDR1 and CDR2: SGHTA, FQGNSA. The CDR3 sequence is 12 residues long. The germline V and J ends were trimmed by 1 base and 4 bases, with 3 bases remaining between them. CDR3 nucleotides: TGTGCCAGCAGCTTAGTGGCAGATACGCAGTATTTT. This encodes CASSLVADTQYF.

V usage is TRBV18 and J usage is TRBJ2-7; no firm D call. Germline CDR1 KGHSH, CDR2 LQKENI. The CDR3 length is 13 residues. The V and J ends lost 1 base and 6 bases respectively, with 10 bases between them. The CDR3 DNA follows: TGTGCCAGCTCACCACAGGGTGGGGTCGAGCAGTACTTC. Translation gives CASSPQGGVEQYF.

Comments on this clone: Germline is not matched at one junction end, which may reflect a read error. V is TRBV7-7 and J is TRBJ2-5, with 8 bases fitting TRBD1. Germline CDR1 reads SSHAT; CDR2 reads FNYEAQ (reference sequence). This CDR3 spans 15 amino acids. CDR3 residues: CASSHGTGPQETQYF. The CDR3 DNA reads as TGTGCTAGCAGCCACGGGACAGGCCCCCAAGAGACCCAGTACTTC. Using reference TRBV7-7 and TRBJ2-5 for the parts outside the CDR3, the full variable domain is GAGVSQSPRYKVTKRGQDVTLRCDPISSHATLYWYQQALGQGPEFLTYFNYEAQPDKSGLPSDRFSAERPEGSISTLTIQRTEQRDSAMYRCASSHGTGPQETQYFGPGTRLLVL.

The genes are TRBV20-1 and TRBJ2-5; D possibly corresponds to TRBD1 (6 bases). V lost 2 bases, J lost 14 bases, and 12 bases lay in between. This CDR3 spans 10 amino acids. CDR1 is DFQATT and CDR2 is SNEGSKA in the germline V gene (reference sequence). CDR3 residues: CSARIQGLYF. CDR3 DNA: TGCAGTGCTAGAATTCAGGGGCTCTACTTC.

The chain recombines TRBV5-4 with TRBJ2-3; TRBD2 is a possible D gene (6 bases). The length of the CDR3 is 16 residues. Trimming cost V 3 bases and J 4 bases, with 18 bases left between them. The germline V gene encodes CDR1 SGHNT and CDR2 YYREEE (reference sequence). The chain's CDR3 is CASSSKTLAAADTQYF. The CDR3 DNA reads TGTGCCAGCAGCTCTAAAACCTTAGCGGCAGCAGATACGCAGTATTTT.

The chain has TRBV28 and TRBJ1-5, with 10 bases aligning to TRBD1. V dropped 3 bases and J dropped 3; count of bases not matched to a gene: 11. CDR3 size: 18 residues. Germline CDR1 MDHEN, CDR2 SYDVKM. In nucleotides, the CDR3 is TGTGCCAGCAGTTTGCCGGGACAGGGGCTCTACCTCAATCAGCCCCAGCATTTT. It translates to CASSLPGQGLYLNQPQHF.

Here the CDR3 DNA reads TGTGCCAGCAAAGGGACAGCTGGAAACACCATATATTTT. This translates into CASKGTAGNTIYF. The rearrangement uses TRBV6-5 and TRBJ1-3, with 7 bases fitting TRBD1. CDR3 length: 13 amino acids. In germline, CDR1 is MNHEY, CDR2 SVGAGI. The trim removed 7 bases at V and 2 bases at J, leaving 2 bases unmatched.

The table lists this clone with a count of one. The CDR3 nucleotides read TGTGCCACCAGCAATCCCCAACCCACGAAACCCCTCGGTCTCACTGAAGCTTTCTTT. Its protein is CATSNPQPTKPLGLTEAFF. The chain couples TRBV15 to TRBJ1-1; D is unresolved. Trimming cost V 4 bases and J 4 bases, with 28 bases left between them. This CDR3 is built from 19 residues. Per germline, CDR1 LNHNV and CDR2 YYDKDF (reference sequence). The whole variable domain, remainder taken from reference TRBV15 and TRBJ1-1, is DAMVIQNPRYQVTQFGKPVTLSCSQTLNHNVMYWYQQKSSQAPKLLFHYYDKDFNNEADTPDNFQSRRPNTSFCFLDIRSPGLGDTAMYLCATSNPQPTKPLGLTEAFFGQGTRLTVV.

V gene TRBV9 combines with J gene TRBJ2-1; 8 bases line up with TRBD2. V dropped 0 bases and J dropped 6; count of bases not matched to a gene: 5. The germline V gene encodes CDR1 SGDLS and CDR2 YYNGEE. The CDR3 runs 15 residues. The CDR3 sequence is CASSVAIGTSNEQFF. The CDR3 region has the DNA TGTGCCAGCAGCGTAGCTATAGGGACTAGCAATGAGCAGTTCTTC.

This sequence joins TRBV6-6 and TRBJ1-5, with a possible D match to TRBD1 (5 bases). Between the trimmed V and J ends, which lost 10 bases and 2 bases, there was a span of 18 bases. Germline V gene lookup returns CDR1 MNHNY and CDR2 SVGAGI (reference sequence). CDR3 length: 15 amino acids. The CDR3 DNA reads TGTGCCACCACAGATCCGGCGGGGGGCAATCAGCCCCAGCATTTT. Its translation: CATTDPAGGNQPQHF.

J is TRBJ2-1 and V is TRBV9; D might be TRBD1 (6 bases). The ends were cut back, 3 bases at V and 9 bases at J, with 16 bases in the middle. This CDR3 spans 14 amino acids. Germline CDR1 SGDLS, CDR2 YYNGEE. CDR3 loop: CASSAHQTGSEQFF. The CDR3 DNA follows: TGTGCCAGCAGCGCGCATCAAACAGGGAGTGAGCAGTTCTTC. The variable domain in full, completed from reference TRBV9 and TRBJ2-1, reads DSGVTQTPKHLITATGQRVTLRCSPRSGDLSVYWYQQSLDQGLQFLIQYYNGEERAKGNILERFSAQQFPDLHSELNLSSLELGDSALYFCASSAHQTGSEQFFGPGTRLTVL.

V usage is TRBV30 and J usage is TRBJ2-2; no clear D. Trimming took 2 bases from V and 1 from J, leaving 11 bases between them. CDR3 length equals 15 residues. CDR1 and CDR2 from the germline V gene are GTSNPN and SVGIG (reference sequence). The CDR3 protein is CAWSLSAKNTGELFF. In DNA, the CDR3 is TGTGCCTGGAGTCTCTCAGCCAAGAACACCGGGGAGCTGTTTTTT. Full variable domain (remainder filled in from reference TRBV30 and TRBJ2-2): SQTIHQWPATLVQPVGSPLSLECTVEGTSNPNLYWYRQAAGRGLQLLFYSVGIGQISSEVPQNLSASRPQDRQFILSSKKLLLSDSGFYLCAWSLSAKNTGELFFGEGSRLTVL.